This T cell receptor beta chain was observed in a study of blood T cells in healthy people across ages. Study observations and caveats: Long-lived donors carried more naive CD4+ cells and greater diversity than aged donors.

Note on this clonotype: Its antigen is unidentified.

The CDR3 is 12 amino acids. V was clipped by 8 bases and J by 3 bases, with 11 bases between them. Germline CDR1 reads MDHEN; CDR2 reads SYDVKM. Using a J-beta primer mix together with a sample-barcoded 5' primer, a second PCR was run for about 6 to 12 cycles. TCRdb reprocessed the 5' RACE reads with MiXCR, giving one entry per CDR3 protein. There are 1.5 million to 2 million distinct CDR3 sequences in the sample; about 50% occur only once, and more than 2% lies in the top ten. Each individual donor underwent a draw of about 11 milliliters of peripheral blood. Total RNA was extracted at no less than 5.5 micrograms per sample.

Sequences were obtained from blood. The J gene is TRBJ2-7, the V gene TRBV28; possibly TRBD1 for D (5 bases). This receptor was identified in a woman in her forties in good health. CDR3 DNA: TGTGCCAGCCGACAGTCATTCTACGAGCAGTACTTC. This gives the protein CASRQSFYEQYF. Combining the CDR3 with reference TRBV28 and TRBJ2-7 gives the whole variable domain DVKVTQSSRYLVKRTGEKVFLECVQDMDHENMFWYRQDPGLGLRLIYFSYDVKMKEKGDIPEGYSVSREKKERFSLILESASTNQTSMYLCASRQSFYEQYFGPGTRLTVT.